This TCR beta chain derives from a study of shared clonotypes between healthy human individuals. Sequenced by immunoSEQ multiplex PCR; TCRdb stores in-frame clones only, minus some. Here the sample spans some 1.5 million clones, approximately 98% being singletons. Healthy adults negative for HIV, lacking recent acute infections or vaccinations, served as donors. A CD45RA-negative memory subset and a CD45RA+ naive subset were separated from the CD4+ cells. The V gene's germline CDR1 is SGHRS and CDR2 YFSETQ. The CDR3 has 15 residues. The V end was cut by 5 bases, the J end by 2 bases, with 17 bases between.

Sequenced input: naive CD4+ T cells sorted from blood. Subset indicated: CD45RA+ positively selected. The gene calls are TRBV5-1 and TRBJ2-7; D possibly matches TRBD1 or TRBD2 (5 bases each). This TCR was sampled from a man aged 25-40 years in good health. Here the CDR3 DNA reads TGCGCCAGCAGATCAACACCCCGGGACGCCTACGAGCAGTACTTC. As protein: CASRSTPRDAYEQYF.